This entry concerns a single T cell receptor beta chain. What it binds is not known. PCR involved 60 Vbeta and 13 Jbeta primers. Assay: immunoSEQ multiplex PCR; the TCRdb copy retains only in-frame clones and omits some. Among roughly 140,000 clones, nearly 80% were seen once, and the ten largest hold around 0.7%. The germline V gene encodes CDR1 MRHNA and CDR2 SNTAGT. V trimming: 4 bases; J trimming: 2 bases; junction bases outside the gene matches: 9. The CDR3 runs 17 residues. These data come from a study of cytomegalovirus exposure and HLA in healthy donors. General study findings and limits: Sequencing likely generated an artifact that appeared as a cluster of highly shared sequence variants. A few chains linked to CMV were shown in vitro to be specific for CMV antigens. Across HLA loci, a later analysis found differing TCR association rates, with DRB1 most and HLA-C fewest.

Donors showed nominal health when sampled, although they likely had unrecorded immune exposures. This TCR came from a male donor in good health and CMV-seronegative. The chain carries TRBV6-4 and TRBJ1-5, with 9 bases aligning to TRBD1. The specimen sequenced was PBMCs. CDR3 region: CASSAPDRGKGNQPQHF. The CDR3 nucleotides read TGTGCCAGCAGTGCCCCGGACAGGGGAAAAGGCAATCAGCCCCAGCATTTT.